The 27 T cell receptor beta chains below all came from one sample that was sequenced in a study of blood T cell repertoires in COVID-19. Profiled with immunoSEQ multiplex PCR; TCRdb holds only in-frame clones, not every one. This sample has about 120,000 clones; about 85% occur once, and the top ten carry 3% to 5%. Sequenced input: peripheral blood. The receptors were sampled from a man in his fifties or sixties with acute or convalescent COVID-19.

The CDR3 is CASSLARQNTEAFF. In DNA form, the CDR3 reads TGTGCCAGCAGCTTAGCGCGGCAGAACACTGAAGCTTTCTTT. The genes are TRBV7-2 and TRBJ1-1, with D unresolved. The V end lost 0 bases, the J end lost 1 base, and 6 bases lay between the germline ends. Germline CDR1 and CDR2: SGHTA and FQGNSA. This CDR3 is 14 amino acids long.

The V and J genes are TRBV7-9 and TRBJ2-1; 12 nucleotides align to TRBD2. The CDR3 loop spans 16 amino acids. The trim removed 4 bases at V and 4 bases at J, leaving 5 bases unmatched. The germline V gene has CDR1 SEHNR and CDR2 FQNEAQ (reference sequence). This chain's CDR3 is CASSSGLAGIYNEQFF. The CDR3 bases are TGTGCCAGCAGCTCCGGACTAGCGGGAATTTACAATGAGCAGTTCTTC. The complete variable domain, with remaining parts taken from reference TRBV7-9 and TRBJ2-1, reads DTGVSQNPRHKITKRGQNVTFRCDPISEHNRLYWYRQTLGQGPEFLTYFQNEAQLEKSRLLSDRFSAERPKGSFSTLEIQRTEQGDSAMYLCASSSGLAGIYNEQFFGPGTRLTVL.

This sequence joins TRBV19 and TRBJ2-1; 7 bases fit TRBD2. Trimming took 5 bases from V and 10 from J; bases not matched to a gene: 5. The CDR3 length is 12 residues. Germline V CDR1 and CDR2: LNHDA, SQIVND (reference sequence). The CDR3 loop reads CASSLWEGEQFF. The CDR3 DNA follows: TGTGCCAGTAGTCTATGGGAGGGGGAGCAGTTCTTC.

The chain employs TRBV11-3 and TRBJ1-5; the match to TRBD1 covers 9 bases. V shed 4 bases and J 6 bases; nucleotides not matched to a gene: 4. This CDR3 is built from 14 residues. The germline CDR1 and CDR2 sequences are SGHNT and YENEEA. CDR3 coding DNA: TGTGCCAGCAGCTGGGACAGGGATCGTCAGCCCCAGCATTTT. It yields the protein CASSWDRDRQPQHF.

The V call is TRBV7-9, the J call TRBJ2-7, with D perhaps TRBD1 (7 bases). V was cut by 7 bases and J by 2 bases, with 18 bases left in between. Germline CDR1 reads SEHNR; CDR2 reads FQNEAQ (reference sequence). This CDR3 comprises 15 residues. CDR3 in amino acids: CASIPMGGQPYEQYF. The CDR3 bases are TGTGCCAGCATCCCAATGGGGGGACAGCCCTACGAGCAGTACTTC. Filled out from reference TRBV7-9 and TRBJ2-7, the complete variable domain reads DTGVSQNPRHKITKRGQNVTFRCDPISEHNRLYWYRQTLGQGPEFLTYFQNEAQLEKSRLLSDRFSAERPKGSFSTLEIQRTEQGDSAMYLCASIPMGGQPYEQYFGPGTRLTVT.

This chain uses TRBV30 with TRBJ2-5, with a tentative D call TRBD1 (5 bases). Germline V gene data show CDR1 as GTSNPN and CDR2 as SVGIG (reference sequence). This CDR3 comprises 12 residues. Trimming pared 0 bases from V and 4 bases from J, leaving 6 bases between. CDR3 sequence reads: CAWSVQGETQYF. The CDR3 region has the DNA TGTGCCTGGAGTGTCCAGGGAGAGACCCAGTACTTC.

This chain links TRBV13 with TRBJ1-1; unclear D gene. The germline CDR1 and CDR2 sequences are PRHDT and FYEKMQ (reference sequence). This CDR3 has 12 amino acids. V was shortened by 4 bases and J by 5 bases, with 8 bases between the two germline ends. The CDR3 region has the DNA TGTGCCAGCAGCTCCACGGGGACTGAAGCTTTCTTT. It codes for CASSSTGTEAFF.

This chain connects TRBV25-1 to TRBJ2-7; possibly TRBD2 for D (6 bases). The V gene lost 4 bases and the J gene lost 4 bases, with 17 bases spanning the gap. CDR1 and CDR2 (germline): MGHDK, SYGVNS. The CDR3 covers 15 residues. CDR3: CASSAPSSGVYEQYF. The CDR3 coding sequence is TGTGCCAGCAGTGCCCCGAGTAGCGGCGTTTACGAGCAGTACTTC.

The V and J genes are TRBV9 and TRBJ2-3; 9 bases are a match to TRBD1. V trimming: 1 base; J trimming: 4 bases; junction bases outside the gene matches: 7. The CDR3 is 16 amino acids. Germline loops: CDR1 SGDLS, CDR2 YYNGEE. For the CDR3, the DNA is TGTGCCAGCAGCGTATCTAATCGGGACAGGGCAGATACGCAGTATTTT. This sequence encodes CASSVSNRDRADTQYF.

This clone was seen only a few times. This rearrangement joins TRBV5-4 to TRBJ1-6, with D uncertain. The V and J ends lost 0 bases and 6 bases respectively, with 7 bases between them. The germline gives CDR1 SGHNT, CDR2 YYREEE (reference sequence). The CDR3 spans 14 residues. The CDR3 region is CASSLGGGNSPLHF. The CDR3 DNA sequence: TGTGCCAGCAGCTTGGGGGGAGGTAATTCACCCCTCCACTTT.

This sequence joins TRBV28 and TRBJ2-7, with D tentatively TRBD1 (5 bases). Trimming cost V 3 bases and J 10 bases, with 19 bases left between them. Germline CDR1 reads MDHEN; CDR2 reads SYDVKM. CDR3 size: 14 residues. The CDR3 loop is CASSLGQWWGEQYF. The CDR3 DNA reads TGTGCCAGCAGTTTGGGGCAGTGGTGGGGTGAACAGTACTTC.

This clone was seen a handful of times. The rearrangement uses TRBV5-4 and TRBJ2-7, with TRBD2 as a possible D gene (6 bases). The CDR3 sequence is 15 residues long. Germline V lookup: CDR1 SGHNT, CDR2 YYREEE (reference sequence). Deletions cut 1 base from V and 0 bases from J, with 11 bases between. The CDR3 region has the DNA TGTGCCAGCAGCTTGATTGGAGGGTCCTCCTACGAGCAGTACTTC. This translates into CASSLIGGSSYEQYF.

This chain connects TRBV7-7 to TRBJ2-2, with D possibly being TRBD2 (5 bases). The germline V gene encodes CDR1 SSHAT and CDR2 FNYEAQ (reference sequence). The CDR3 covers 15 residues. V lost 4 bases and J 4 bases, leaving 13 bases between the germline ends. The CDR3 coding sequence is TGTGCCAGCAGCTCAGTCGAAGGACTCACCGGGGAGCTGTTTTTT. This gives the protein CASSSVEGLTGELFF.

The rearrangement links TRBV5-6 to TRBJ2-1; the match to TRBD2 covers 10 bases. Germline V CDR1 and CDR2: SGHDT, YYEEEE. J gave up 4 bases and V 4 bases, and 11 bases lay outside the gene matches. The CDR3 length is 17 residues. The CDR3 nucleotides are TGTGCCAGCAGCCCCGCCGGGGGACTAGCGAGTTACAATGAGCAGTTCTTC. It yields the protein CASSPAGGLASYNEQFF.

A few counts support this clone. The chain uses TRBV20-1 and TRBJ2-7, with TRBD2 matching 7 bases. The V gene end was trimmed by 6 bases and the J gene end by 4 bases; junction bases not matched to a gene: 3. CDR1 is DFQATT, CDR2 SNEGSKA, per germline (reference sequence). This CDR3 has 11 residues. This chain's CDR3 is CSAAGEYEQYF. In DNA form, the CDR3 reads TGCAGTGCGGCGGGAGAGTACGAGCAGTACTTC.

The rearrangement joins TRBV18 to TRBJ2-5, with 8 bases matching TRBD1. Germline trimming cut 2 bases from V and 1 base from J; bases unmatched to any gene: 3. The V gene's germline CDR1 is KGHSH and CDR2 LQKENI. The CDR3 is 15 amino acids. The CDR3 DNA reads TGTGCCAGCTCACCAAGGACAGGGCGCCAAGAGACCCAGTACTTC. Its translation is CASSPRTGRQETQYF.

This rearrangement joins TRBV7-8 to TRBJ1-4; 10 nucleotides agree with TRBD1. Germline V gene data show CDR1 as SGHVS and CDR2 as FQNEAQ. The CDR3 sequence is 16 residues long. The V and J ends lost 5 bases and 7 bases, in that order; junction bases with no gene match: 10. The CDR3 here is CASSPRDRGSLEKLFF. In DNA, the CDR3 is TGTGCCAGCAGCCCCCGGGACAGGGGATCTCTTGAAAAACTGTTTTTT.

This clone has a single count. This rearrangement joins TRBV24-1 to TRBJ2-7; D perhaps matches TRBD1 (5 bases). Between the trimmed V and J ends, which lost 12 bases and 3 bases, there was a span of 20 bases. CDR1 is KGHDR and CDR2 is SFDVKD in the germline V gene. This CDR3 region has 14 residues. This CDR3 is CAVPRQGSRYEQYF. The CDR3 bases are TGTGCCGTTCCTAGGCAGGGTTCGCGCTACGAGCAGTACTTC.

The rearrangement joins TRBV7-2 to TRBJ2-7; 9 nucleotides line up with TRBD1. The CDR3 covers 15 residues. V trimming: 3 bases; J trimming: 2 bases; junction bases outside the gene matches: 5. Germline values: CDR1 SGHTA, CDR2 FQGNSA. DNA of the CDR3: TGTGCCAGCAGCTTTTCGGGACAGGGTCCCTACGAGCAGTACTTC. The encoded protein is CASSFSGQGPYEQYF.

The chain is built from TRBV30 and TRBJ2-7; the match to TRBD1 covers 7 bases. From germline, CDR1 is GTSNPN and CDR2 SVGIG (reference sequence). Germline trimming cut 3 bases from V and 2 bases from J; bases unmatched to any gene: 4. This CDR3 contains 13 residues. CDR3 loop: CAWRVTGTYEQYF. The CDR3 DNA follows: TGTGCCTGGAGGGTGACAGGGACCTACGAGCAGTACTTC.

The chain joins TRBV28 to TRBJ2-7; D may be TRBD1 (6 bases). The CDR3 covers 13 residues. Germline values: CDR1 MDHEN, CDR2 SYDVKM. Trimming took off 2 bases at V and 4 bases at J, with 9 bases between the two ends. Written as DNA, the CDR3 is TGTGCCAGCAGTTTACGGACAGCTTACGAGCAGTACTTC. Residues: CASSLRTAYEQYF.

The rearrangement links TRBV7-8 to TRBJ2-1, with 9 bases matching TRBD2. The CDR3 extends over 18 amino acids. Germline values: CDR1 SGHVS, CDR2 FQNEAQ. The V gene end was trimmed by 1 base and the J gene end by 8 bases; junction bases not matched to a gene: 15. This CDR3 reads CASSLVISGSVVAYEQFF. The CDR3 nucleotides are TGTGCCAGCAGCTTAGTGATTAGCGGGAGTGTCGTTGCATATGAGCAGTTCTTC.

The V call is TRBV12-3 or TRBV12-4, the J call TRBJ1-5; D gene unclear. The CDR3 loop spans 13 amino acids. The V end lost 1 base, the J end lost 9 bases, and 10 bases lay between the germline ends. CDR3 coding DNA: TGTGCCAGCAGTTTAGGGAACGAGGGGCCCCAGCATTTT. Its translation is CASSLGNEGPQHF.

The chain has TRBV28 and TRBJ1-4, with D perhaps TRBD1 (5 bases). CDR1 is MDHEN, CDR2 SYDVKM, per germline. Trimming cost V 7 bases and J 5 bases, with 14 bases left between them. The CDR3 has 14 residues. CDR3 sequence: CASIPRDLNEKLFF. CDR3 DNA sequence: TGTGCCAGCATCCCCCGGGACTTAAATGAAAAACTGTTTTTT.

The table lists this clone with a few counts. The genes are TRBV28 and TRBJ1-5; D uncertain. Germline CDR1 MDHEN, CDR2 SYDVKM. This CDR3 is 14 amino acids long. V was cut by 2 bases and J by 3 bases, with 8 bases left in between. CDR3 bases: TGTGCCAGCAGTTTACTAGCTGACAATCAGCCCCAGCATTTT. The encoded protein is CASSLLADNQPQHF.

The rearrangement joins TRBV27 to TRBJ2-2, with a possible D match to TRBD2 (6 bases). Germline CDR1 and CDR2: MNHEY and SMNVEV (reference sequence). The CDR3 extends over 14 amino acids. V was pared by 5 bases and J by 5 bases, with 12 bases between. The CDR3 sequence is CASSQQGLTGELFF. CDR3 in DNA: TGTGCCAGCAGTCAGCAGGGACTGACCGGGGAGCTGTTTTTT.

In nucleotides, the CDR3 is TGTGCCAGCAGCCCTCGGACTAGCGGGAGCGATGAGCAGTTCTTC. It codes for CASSPRTSGSDEQFF. The chain recombines TRBV4-2 with TRBJ2-1; TRBD2 matches at 13 bases. Trimming removed 4 bases from V and 8 bases from J; junction bases left unmatched: 5. CDR3 length equals 15 residues. Germline V lookup: CDR1 LGHNA, CDR2 YNFKEQ.